This TCR beta chain was obtained from a study of T-cell memory formation after mild COVID-19. Study-level findings and limits: Whereas later expanders leaned CD4+, clones contracting day 15 to 85 showed a balanced CD4/CD8 makeup. Pre-infection memory held some responding clones, suggesting pre-existing cross-reactive T cells responded.

V gave up 5 bases and J gave up 0 bases; unmatched junction bases: 4. The CDR3 length is 17 residues. CDR1 is LNHDA, CDR2 SQIVND, per germline (reference sequence). TCRdb re-analysed the 5' RACE reads in MiXCR, keeping a single row per CDR3 protein. The sample lists 150,000 or so distinct CDR3 sequences; roughly 15% were seen once. This clonotype was seen a handful of times. The target antigen is unknown. The TCR sequence derives from an adult woman who had mild COVID-19 (a few samples of this study predate the infection). Cell type and time point are not known. Sequencing was done on a sample of PBMCs or a T cell subset sorted from them (not recorded which). V usage is TRBV19 and J usage is TRBJ2-6; TRBD1 matches 10 bases. CDR3 DNA: TGTGCCAGTAGTTCCGGGACAGGGGCCTCTGGGGCCAACGTCCTGACTTTC. It yields the protein CASSSGTGASGANVLTF.